This TCR beta chain was recorded in a study of vaccination effects on CD4 cells after COVID-19. Findings and caveats of the study: Few convalescent patients and no early post-infection timepoints were included in the study. Marked clonal contraction was seen in infection- and vaccine-induced clones late after vaccination.

Having been cultured for under twelve days, the cells underwent CD4+ T cell isolation. Cells had half their medium changed to IL-2 medium on days 3 and 7. Assay: immunoSEQ multiplex PCR; the TCRdb copy retains only in-frame clones and omits some. The table includes 70,000 to 75,000 clones, roughly three quarters detected once. The CDR3 runs 15 residues. Germline V lookup: CDR1 LNHDA, CDR2 SQIVND (reference sequence). V lost 3 bases, J lost 3 bases, and 12 bases lay in between. A remark on this clone: Its antigen is not identified.

The TCR comes from a human donor who received a COVID-19 vaccine. The genes are TRBV19 and TRBJ1-5; D unresolved. The starting material was CD4+ T cells from PBMCs cultured without peptide, obtained before COVID-19 vaccination. The CDR3 coding sequence is TGTGCCAGTAGTATCGGCCAGGCTAACAATCAGCCCCAGCATTTT. Protein product: CASSIGQANNQPQHF.